This T cell receptor (beta chain) derives from a study of cytomegalovirus exposure and HLA in healthy donors. Study observations and caveats: The investigators catalogued 164 TCR beta chains as cytomegalovirus-associated. Later analysis associated a missense DCLRE1C variant with TCR beta V- and J-gene trimming.

Trimming cost V 1 base and J 1 base, with 13 bases left between them. The CDR3 covers 16 residues. Per germline, CDR1 LNHNV and CDR2 YYDKDF (reference sequence). With regard to this clone: Its antigen remains unknown.

Every donor was a healthy person donating bone marrow. Primers included in the PCR were 60 Vbeta and 13 Jbeta primers. Clones were read by immunoSEQ multiplex PCR, and TCRdb kept only the in-frame ones, dropping some. The sample has 130,000 or so clones; 80% to 85% are singletons. The origin of this receptor is a woman aged 40 to 55 in good health and CMV-seronegative. The sample comprised PBMCs. The chain carries TRBV15 and TRBJ1-1; D is unclear. The chain's CDR3 is CATSRALSLENTEAFF. The CDR3, as DNA: TGTGCCACCAGCAGAGCATTATCACTAGAGAACACTGAAGCTTTCTTT.